One and the same sample provided the 13 T cell receptor beta chains below, sequenced in a study of T-cell memory formation after mild COVID-19. TCRdb called the 5' RACE reads again in MiXCR, with one record for every CDR3 protein. The table includes some 210,000 distinct CDR3 sequences, 25% to 35% detected once. Sequenced input: PBMCs or a T cell subset sorted from them (not recorded which). Receptor source: an adult woman who had mild COVID-19 (a few samples of this study predate the infection). Cell type and time point are not known.

This clonotype was counted between two and nine times. The chain combines TRBV12-3 or TRBV12-4 with TRBJ2-5, with D possibly being TRBD1 (6 bases). The CDR3 consists of 16 residues. Trimming took off 4 bases at V and 5 bases at J, with 20 bases between the two ends. The CDR3 DNA sequence: TGTGCCAGCAGTTCCTCCGAGGGGGTGTATGGGGAGACCCAGTACTTC. It specifies CASSSSEGVYGETQYF.

The chain carries TRBV3-1 and TRBJ1-4; maybe TRBD1 (6 bases). The CDR3 runs to 13 residues. Germline CDR1 reads LGHDT; CDR2 reads YNNKEL (reference sequence). V lost 1 base and J lost 10, with 10 bases in between. As DNA, the CDR3 is TGTGCCAGCAGCCAAGGGACCAGGGGAAAACTGTTTTTT. It yields the protein CASSQGTRGKLFF.

CDR3: CASTLGGAGANVLTF. Written as DNA, the CDR3 is TGTGCCAGCACCCTAGGGGGAGCTGGGGCCAACGTCCTGACTTTC. The rearrangement joins TRBV9 to TRBJ2-6, with D perhaps TRBD1 (6 bases). Trimming took off 6 bases at V and 2 bases at J, with 12 bases between the two ends. The CDR3 has 15 amino acids. The germline V gene encodes CDR1 SGDLS and CDR2 YYNGEE.

V gene TRBV4-1 combines with J gene TRBJ2-7, with D possibly being TRBD1 (5 bases). The CDR3 totals 15 residues. The germline V gene encodes CDR1 MGHRA and CDR2 YSYEKL. With 0 bases removed from V and 5 bases from J, the gap between germline ends came to 14 bases. The CDR3: CASSQDGSGKDEQYF. CDR3 sequence (DNA): TGCGCCAGCAGCCAAGATGGTTCAGGGAAGGACGAGCAGTACTTC.

The chain is built from TRBV12-3 or TRBV12-4 and TRBJ1-1, with 7 bases lining up with TRBD1. The ends lost 6 bases at V and 14 bases at J; junction bases unmatched: 6. CDR3 length: 10 residues. The CDR3 loop reads CASRRTGLFF. For the CDR3, the DNA is TGTGCCAGCAGAAGGACAGGTCTGTTCTTT.

The CDR3 sequence: CASRRGVDSNQPQHF. DNA for the CDR3: TGTGCCAGTAGAAGGGGGGTGGATAGCAATCAGCCCCAGCATTTT. The V gene is TRBV19, the J gene TRBJ1-5; D perhaps matches TRBD1 (6 bases). This CDR3 region has 15 residues. Trimming stripped 6 bases from V and 0 bases from J, with 12 bases between. The germline V gene encodes CDR1 LNHDA and CDR2 SQIVND (reference sequence). Full variable domain (outside the CDR3, taken from reference TRBV19 and TRBJ1-5): DGGITQSPKYLFRKEGQNVTLSCEQNLNHDAMYWYRQDPGQGLRLIYYSQIVNDFQKGDIAEGYSVSREKKESFPLTVTSAQKNPTAFYLCASRRGVDSNQPQHFGDGTRLSIL.

The CDR3 sequence is CASSLGGTSGGWGRDTQYF. For the CDR3, the DNA is TGTGCCAGCAGCTTAGGAGGGACTAGCGGGGGATGGGGTCGAGATACGCAGTATTTT. V is TRBV7-2 and J is TRBJ2-3, with 14 bases that match TRBD2. Germline CDR1 reads SGHTA; CDR2 reads FQGNSA. This CDR3 is built from 19 residues. V lost 1 base and J lost 5; bases outside the gene matches: 11. The complete variable domain, with remaining parts taken from reference TRBV7-2 and TRBJ2-3, reads GAGVSQSPSNKVTEKGKDVELRCDPISGHTALYWYRQSLGQGLEFLIYFQGNSAPDKSGLPSDRFSAERTGGSVSTLTIQRTQQEDSAVYLCASSLGGTSGGWGRDTQYFGPGTRLTVL.

V and J are TRBV10-3 and TRBJ2-5; no definite D call. This CDR3 is 16 amino acids long. Germline loops: CDR1 ENHRY, CDR2 SYGVKD. V was shortened by 4 bases and J by 0 bases, with 15 bases between the two germline ends. As DNA, the CDR3 is TGTGCCATCAGTGGCCCGGCAGGACCGTACCAAGAGACCCAGTACTTC. Translating gives CAISGPAGPYQETQYF.

In its sample, this clonotype was seen once. The CDR3 protein is CASSLEWTGMGVLTF. The CDR3 bases are TGCGCCAGCAGCTTGGAATGGACAGGGATGGGCGTCCTGACTTTC. The rearrangement links TRBV5-1 to TRBJ2-6; TRBD1 matches 8 bases. The germline V gene has CDR1 SGHRS and CDR2 YFSETQ. The CDR3 is 15 amino acids. V lost 0 bases and J lost 12; bases outside the gene matches: 8.

This clonotype was recorded many times. This chain joins TRBV6-5 and TRBJ1-1; possible D gene TRBD1, 6 bases. CDR3 length equals 11 residues. Germline loops: CDR1 MNHEY, CDR2 SVGAGI. Trimming left V 7 bases short and J 11 bases short, with 14 bases between. The CDR3 DNA sequence: TGTGCCAGCAAAAAGGGGGTTGAGGCTTTCTTT. Translation: CASKKGVEAFF.

This clonotype was recorded a few times. The chain uses TRBV5-6 and TRBJ1-2, with D perhaps matching TRBD1 (6 bases). Per the germline V gene, CDR1 is SGHDT and CDR2 is YYEEEE. This CDR3 contains 13 residues. V lost 5 bases and J 4 bases, leaving 12 bases between the germline ends. CDR3 region: CASSSDSAYGYTF. In nucleotides, the CDR3 is TGTGCCAGCAGTTCGGACAGCGCCTATGGCTACACCTTC.

The sample holds many counts of this clonotype. This sequence joins TRBV2 and TRBJ2-3; D perhaps matches TRBD1 (6 bases). Germline V gives CDR1 SNHLY, CDR2 FYNNEI. The CDR3 covers 14 residues. The V end lost 5 bases, the J end lost 4 bases, and 13 bases lay between the germline ends. The CDR3 coding sequence is TGTGCCAGCAGTAGGGGGTCCCCCGCAGATACGCAGTATTTT. Its translation is CASSRGSPADTQYF.

Note on this clonotype: Relative to the germline gene, one junction end is altered; a read error may explain this. The genes are TRBV7-9 and TRBJ2-7, with TRBD2 as a possible D gene (5 bases). The germline V gene encodes CDR1 SEHNR and CDR2 FQNEAQ (reference sequence). The CDR3 is 9 amino acids. This CDR3 reads CASSFCGHF. In nucleotides, the CDR3 is TGTGCCAGCAGCTTTTGCGGGCACTTC.